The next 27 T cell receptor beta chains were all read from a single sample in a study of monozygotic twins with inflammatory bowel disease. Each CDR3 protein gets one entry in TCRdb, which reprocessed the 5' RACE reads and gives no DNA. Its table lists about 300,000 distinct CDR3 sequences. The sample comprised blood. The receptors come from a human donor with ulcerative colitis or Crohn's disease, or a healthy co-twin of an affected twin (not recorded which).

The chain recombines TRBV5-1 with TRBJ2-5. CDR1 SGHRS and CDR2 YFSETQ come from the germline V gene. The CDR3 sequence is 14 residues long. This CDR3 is CASSLAGSRETQYF.

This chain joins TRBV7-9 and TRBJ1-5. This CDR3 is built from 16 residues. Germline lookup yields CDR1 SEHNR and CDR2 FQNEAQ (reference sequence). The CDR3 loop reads CASSSTQGFSNQPQHF.

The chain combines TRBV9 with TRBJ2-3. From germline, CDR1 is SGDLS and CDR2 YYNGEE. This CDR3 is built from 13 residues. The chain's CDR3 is CASSGGSTDTQYF.

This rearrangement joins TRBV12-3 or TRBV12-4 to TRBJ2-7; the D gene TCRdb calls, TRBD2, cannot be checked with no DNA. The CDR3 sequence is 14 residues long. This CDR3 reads CASSQAGGTYEQYF.

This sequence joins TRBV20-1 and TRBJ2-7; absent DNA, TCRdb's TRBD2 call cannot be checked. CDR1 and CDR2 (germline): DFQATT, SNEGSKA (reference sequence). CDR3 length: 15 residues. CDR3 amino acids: CSALGGLAASYEQYF.

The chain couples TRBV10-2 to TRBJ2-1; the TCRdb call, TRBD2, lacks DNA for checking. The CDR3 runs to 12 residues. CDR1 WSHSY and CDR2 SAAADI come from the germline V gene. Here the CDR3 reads CASSVGLAEQFF.

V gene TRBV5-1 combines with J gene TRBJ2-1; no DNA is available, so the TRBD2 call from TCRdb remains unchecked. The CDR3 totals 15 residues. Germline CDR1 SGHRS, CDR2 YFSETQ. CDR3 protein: CASSSGGGDYNEQFF.

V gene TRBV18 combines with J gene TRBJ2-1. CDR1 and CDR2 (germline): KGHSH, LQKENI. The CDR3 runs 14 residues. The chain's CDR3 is CASSPTRSTGEQFF.

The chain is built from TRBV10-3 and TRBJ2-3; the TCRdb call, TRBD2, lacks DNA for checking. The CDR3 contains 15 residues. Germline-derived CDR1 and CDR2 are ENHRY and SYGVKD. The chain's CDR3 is CAISVLAGSTDTQYF.

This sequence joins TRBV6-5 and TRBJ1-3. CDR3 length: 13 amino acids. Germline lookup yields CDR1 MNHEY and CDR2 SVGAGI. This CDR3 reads CASSYDGRGTIYF.

CDR3 amino acids: CASGLAGPYEQYF. The chain links TRBV12-3 or TRBV12-4 to TRBJ2-7. CDR3 size: 13 residues.

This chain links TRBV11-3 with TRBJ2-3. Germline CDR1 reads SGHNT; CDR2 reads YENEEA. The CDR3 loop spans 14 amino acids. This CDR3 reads CASSLTASTDTQYF.

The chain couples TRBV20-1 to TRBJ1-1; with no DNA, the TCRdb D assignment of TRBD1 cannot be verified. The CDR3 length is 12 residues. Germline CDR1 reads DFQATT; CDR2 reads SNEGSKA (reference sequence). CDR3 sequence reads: CSARDRDRKTFF.

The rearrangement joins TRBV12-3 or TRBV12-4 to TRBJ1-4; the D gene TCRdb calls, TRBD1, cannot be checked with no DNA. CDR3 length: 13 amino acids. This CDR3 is CASTPIRGEKLFF.

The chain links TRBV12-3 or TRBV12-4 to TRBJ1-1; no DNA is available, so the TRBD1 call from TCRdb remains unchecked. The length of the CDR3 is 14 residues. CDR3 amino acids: CASSFDSLGAEAFF.

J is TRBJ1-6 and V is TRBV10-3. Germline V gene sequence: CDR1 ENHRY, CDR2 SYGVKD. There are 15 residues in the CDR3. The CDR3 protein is CAISEGSSYNSPLHF.

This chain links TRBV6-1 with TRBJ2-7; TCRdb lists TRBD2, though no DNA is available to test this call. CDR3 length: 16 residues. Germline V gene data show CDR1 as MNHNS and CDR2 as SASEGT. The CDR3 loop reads CASSDTSSGRPYEQYF.

CDR3 sequence: CASSLRTLIPNYGYTF. V usage is TRBV5-6 and J usage is TRBJ1-2; without DNA, the TCRdb call of TRBD1 cannot be checked. From germline, CDR1 is SGHDT and CDR2 YYEEEE. The CDR3 has 16 residues.

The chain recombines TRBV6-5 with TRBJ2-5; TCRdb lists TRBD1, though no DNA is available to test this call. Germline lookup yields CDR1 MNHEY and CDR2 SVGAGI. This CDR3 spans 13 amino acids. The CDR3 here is CASTQGGGETQYF.

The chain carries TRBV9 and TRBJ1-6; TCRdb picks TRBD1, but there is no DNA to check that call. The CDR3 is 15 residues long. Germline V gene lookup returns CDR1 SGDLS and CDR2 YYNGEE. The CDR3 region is CASSAKTGYNSPLHF.

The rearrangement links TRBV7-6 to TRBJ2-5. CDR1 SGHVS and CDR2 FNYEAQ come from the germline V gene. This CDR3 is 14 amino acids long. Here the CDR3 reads CASSSRGVFETQYF.

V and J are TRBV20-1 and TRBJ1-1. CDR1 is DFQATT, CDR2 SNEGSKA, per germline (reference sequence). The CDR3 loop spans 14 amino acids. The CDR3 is CSARWMNMNTEAFF.

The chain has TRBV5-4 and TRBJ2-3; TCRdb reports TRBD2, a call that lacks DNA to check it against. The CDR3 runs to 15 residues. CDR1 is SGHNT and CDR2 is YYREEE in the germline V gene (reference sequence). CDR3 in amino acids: CASSLIAGAIDTQYF.

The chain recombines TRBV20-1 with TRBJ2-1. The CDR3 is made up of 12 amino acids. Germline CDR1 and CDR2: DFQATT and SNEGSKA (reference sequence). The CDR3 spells CSARVQYNEQFF.

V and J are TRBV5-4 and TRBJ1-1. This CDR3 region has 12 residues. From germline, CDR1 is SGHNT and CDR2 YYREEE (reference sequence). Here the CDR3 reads CASSLVPDEAFF.

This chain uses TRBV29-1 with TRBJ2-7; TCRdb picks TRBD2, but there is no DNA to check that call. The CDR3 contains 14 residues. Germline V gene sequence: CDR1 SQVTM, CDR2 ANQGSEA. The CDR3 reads CSVTPLAGGYEQYF.

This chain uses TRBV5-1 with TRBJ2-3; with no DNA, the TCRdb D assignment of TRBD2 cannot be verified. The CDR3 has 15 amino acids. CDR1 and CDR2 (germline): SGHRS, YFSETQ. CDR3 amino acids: CASSLDGRATDTQYF.